A selection of T cell receptor beta chains follows, all from one sample in a study of blood T cell repertoires in COVID-19. Data came from immunoSEQ multiplex PCR; TCRdb stores just in-frame clones and leaves some out. This table has 90,000 to 140,000 clones, under 80% appearing once. Material: peripheral blood. The receptors were gathered from a woman in her 70s with acute or convalescent COVID-19. Both conserved end residues are part of each CDR3. A D gene is named only where the DNA matches it firmly. Expanded clones get a size class; other rows say once, few or many, or leave the size out.

CDR3 DNA | CDR3 protein | V gene | clone size | D gene | J gene
TGTGCCAGCACCAACACCGGTAGCTTCGATGAGCAGTTCTTC | CASTNTGSFDEQFF | TRBV6-5 | NA | NA | TRBJ2-1
TGTGCCAGCAGTGGGGACAGGAAATATGGCTACACCTTC | CASSGDRKYGYTF | TRBV2 | few | TRBD1 | TRBJ1-2
TGTGCCAGCAGCTACCTACCAGGGCGCCGGAGCACTGAAGCTTTCTTT | CASSYLPGRRSTEAFF | TRBV3-1/TRBV3-2 | NA | NA | TRBJ1-1
TGTGCCAGTAGTAAGGATCAGGGCTCTGGAAACACCATATATTTT | CASSKDQGSGNTIYF | TRBV19 | NA | NA | TRBJ1-3
TGTGCCAGCAGCCTGTCGGGACTTCCGGATACGCAGTATTTT | CASSLSGLPDTQYF | TRBV3-1/TRBV3-2 | NA | NA | TRBJ2-3
TGCGCCAGCAGCGAACTGACTAGCGGGGGGTTGAATACGCAGTATTTT | CASSELTSGGLNTQYF | TRBV5-1 | few | TRBD2 | TRBJ2-3
TGTGCCAGCAGCTTAGGGGGGACTAGGGGAGAGACCCAGTACTTC | CASSLGGTRGETQYF | TRBV11-2 | few | TRBD2 | TRBJ2-5
TGTGCCAGCAGGGCGGGAGGTATCCAAGAGACCCAGTACTTC | CASRAGGIQETQYF | TRBV2 | NA | TRBD2 | TRBJ2-5
TGTGCCAGCAGTAACGGGAACACTGAAGCTTTCTTT | CASSNGNTEAFF | TRBV27 | few | NA | TRBJ1-1
TGTGCCAGCAGCTTAGCGTCGGGGGGTCGGGAAGAGACCCAGTACTTC | CASSLASGGREETQYF | TRBV11-2 | NA | TRBD2 | TRBJ2-5
TGTGCCAGCAGCTTAACGGGCGGGGGGAAGGATACGCAGTATTTT | CASSLTGGGKDTQYF | TRBV7-2 | few | TRBD2 | TRBJ2-3
TGCGCCAGCAGTGATGACCTGCGGGAGACCCAGTACTTC | CASSDDLRETQYF | TRBV10-1 | NA | NA | TRBJ2-5
TGCGCCAGCAGCCAAGGGGACAGTCTCCCGGGCAATCAGCCCCAGCATTTT | CASSQGDSLPGNQPQHF | TRBV4-1 | NA | TRBD1 | TRBJ1-5
TGTGCCAGCAGCAAACGCCGGGGGAACACTGAAGCTTTCTTT | CASSKRRGNTEAFF | TRBV9 | NA | NA | TRBJ1-1
TGTGCCAGCAGCGGGGGGTACAATGAGCAGTTCTTC | CASSGGYNEQFF | TRBV11-2 | NA | NA | TRBJ2-1
TGTGCCAGCAGCTTAGGGACTTATACTGGAAACACCATATATTTT | CASSLGTYTGNTIYF | TRBV11-2 | NA | NA | TRBJ1-3
TGCAGTGCTAGTACGGGGATTTTCGGTCAGCCCCAGCATTTT | CSASTGIFGQPQHF | TRBV20-1 | NA | NA | TRBJ1-5
TGTGCCAGCAGCTTAGGCTTAGCGGGCGGAGAGACCCAGTACTTC | CASSLGLAGGETQYF | TRBV13 | NA | TRBD2 | TRBJ2-5
TGTGCCAGCTCACCACCGTCAATCCCCGGGGGCAATCAGCCCCAGCATTTT | CASSPPSIPGGNQPQHF | TRBV18 | NA | NA | TRBJ1-5
TGTGCCAGCAGCCTACAGGGAGCCCCCAATCAGCCCCAGCATTTT | CASSLQGAPNQPQHF | TRBV6-5 | once | NA | TRBJ1-5
TGCAGTGCCGCAGGTGATACCTTC | CSAAGDTF | TRBV20-1 | NA | NA | TRBJ1-2
TGCGCCAGCAGCCCAGGACAGGGTGTACAGCCCCAGCATTTT | CASSPGQGVQPQHF | TRBV5-1 | NA | TRBD1 | TRBJ1-5
TGTGCCAGCAGTTTCTCCCAGCGGGACAGGTTGAGGGGTGGAACCTATAATTCACCCCTCCACTTT | CASSFSQRDRLRGGTYNSPLHF | TRBV27 | NA | TRBD1 | TRBJ1-6
TGTGCCAGCAGCTTAGGAGGTCCACAGCGGACTGAAGCTTTCTTT | CASSLGGPQRTEAFF | TRBV7-2 | NA | NA | TRBJ1-1
TGTGCCAGCAGCCGCGGTACTAGCGTGACCTACGAGCAGTACTTC | CASSRGTSVTYEQYF | TRBV7-2 | NA | TRBD2 | TRBJ2-7
TGTGCCAGCAGCCAAGAGTGGGGGGGCGTCACAGATACGCAGTATTTT | CASSQEWGGVTDTQYF | TRBV3-1/TRBV3-2 | NA | NA | TRBJ2-3
TGTGCCAGCAGCTTAGTGGGTCGGGGCTCCTACAATGAGCAGTTCTTC | CASSLVGRGSYNEQFF | TRBV7-8 | once | NA | TRBJ2-1
TGTGCCAGCAGCCCCTCTGGGGAGGACTACGAGCAGTACTTC | CASSPSGEDYEQYF | TRBV6-2/TRBV6-3 | NA | NA | TRBJ2-7
TGTGCCAGCAGCCTAGAGGGGAGCAACACCGGGGAGCTGTTTTTT | CASSLEGSNTGELFF | TRBV14 | NA | NA | TRBJ2-2
TGCGCCAGCAGCCAACTTACTGGGGGGGGAGGAAGAAACACCATATATTTT | CASSQLTGGGGRNTIYF | TRBV4-1 | once | NA | TRBJ1-3
TGTGCCAGCAGCCTCACGGGTTTTAGCGGGGTATACAATGAGCAGTTCTTC | CASSLTGFSGVYNEQFF | TRBV7-8 | NA | TRBD2 | TRBJ2-1
TGCGCCAGCAGCCAAGATCGTACGGGGAACTATGGCTACACCTTC | CASSQDRTGNYGYTF | TRBV4-1 | NA | NA | TRBJ1-2
TGTGCCAGCAGCTTAGGAACGGGTGGCTACACCTTC | CASSLGTGGYTF | TRBV7-2 | NA | NA | TRBJ1-2
TGTGCCAGCAGTTTACCAGGGGCTAATGAAAAACTGTTTTTT | CASSLPGANEKLFF | TRBV28 | NA | NA | TRBJ1-4
TGTGCCAGCAGCTTGGGGGGGACAGGGGATGGCGGCTACACCTTC | CASSLGGTGDGGYTF | TRBV7-2 | few | TRBD1 | TRBJ1-2
TGCGCCAGCAGCCAAGAGGCCAGAAATAATTCACCCCTCCACTTT | CASSQEARNNSPLHF | TRBV4-1 | medium-sized | NA | TRBJ1-6
TGTGCCAGCAGCTTTGAAAACCTGGCGGACGAGCAGTACTTC | CASSFENLADEQYF | TRBV11-2 | few | NA | TRBJ2-7
TGCGCCAGCAGCCAAATGCCCCCAGGTACCGGCGGGGAGCTGTTTTTT | CASSQMPPGTGGELFF | TRBV4-1 | NA | NA | TRBJ2-2
TGTGCCAGCAGCGGACAGGGTGTGGGGAACACTGAAGCTTTCTTT | CASSGQGVGNTEAFF | TRBV5-5 | NA | TRBD1 | TRBJ1-1
TGTGCCATCAGTGAGTCCCGGGTCTATGGCTACACCTTC | CAISESRVYGYTF | TRBV10-3 | once | NA | TRBJ1-2
TGTGCCAGCAGTTCCGGTACAGGGAGCTCTGGAAACACCATATATTTT | CASSSGTGSSGNTIYF | TRBV6-5 | NA | NA | TRBJ1-3
TGTGCCAGCAGTGAACAAAATAACTATGGCTACACCTTC | CASSEQNNYGYTF | TRBV2 | once | NA | TRBJ1-2
TGTGCCAGCAGCCAAGGGGGGCCTAAGGTGTTTTTT | CASSQGGPKVFF | TRBV3-1/TRBV3-2 | NA | NA | TRBJ1-4
TGTGCCTGGAGGACAGGGAATGGATACGAGCAGTACTTC | CAWRTGNGYEQYF | TRBV30 | NA | TRBD1 | TRBJ2-7
TGCGCCAGCAGCCAAGAGGGCTACGCGAACACCGGGGAGCTGTTTTTT | CASSQEGYANTGELFF | TRBV4-3 | many | NA | TRBJ2-2
TGTGCCAGCAGCGAAGGAGGAGGGACTAATGAAAAACTGTTTTTT | CASSEGGGTNEKLFF | TRBV9 | NA | NA | TRBJ1-4
TGCGCCAGCAGTCCACTGGCACGGGGCACAGATACGCAGTATTTT | CASSPLARGTDTQYF | TRBV10-1 | NA | NA | TRBJ2-3
TGCAGCGTTCGGACAGGGGTCGAAGCTTTCTTT | CSVRTGVEAFF | TRBV29-1 | NA | TRBD1 | TRBJ1-1